What follows is one T cell receptor beta chain and its context. Trimming took off 1 base at V and 4 bases at J, with 13 bases between the two ends. The germline gives CDR1 MNHEY, CDR2 SVGEGT. The CDR3 consists of 15 residues. This specimen comes from a study of blood T cell repertoires in COVID-19. Libraries were prepared by immunoSEQ multiplex PCR; TCRdb keeps only in-frame clonotypes and omits some of them. Here the sample spans approximately 320,000 clones, about 87% being singletons. Assignments of participants to cohorts depended upon their own reported clinical history. The chain is built from TRBV6-2 or TRBV6-3 and TRBJ2-5; a weak D match, TRBD1 (6 bases). This TCR derives from a woman between 18 and 30 years old who had recovered from COVID-19. Sequenced material: PBMCs or T cells enriched from blood (not recorded which). Written as DNA, the CDR3 is TGTGCCAGCAGTTACTTACTCGACAGGCGAGAGACCCAGTACTTC. It yields the protein CASSYLLDRRETQYF.